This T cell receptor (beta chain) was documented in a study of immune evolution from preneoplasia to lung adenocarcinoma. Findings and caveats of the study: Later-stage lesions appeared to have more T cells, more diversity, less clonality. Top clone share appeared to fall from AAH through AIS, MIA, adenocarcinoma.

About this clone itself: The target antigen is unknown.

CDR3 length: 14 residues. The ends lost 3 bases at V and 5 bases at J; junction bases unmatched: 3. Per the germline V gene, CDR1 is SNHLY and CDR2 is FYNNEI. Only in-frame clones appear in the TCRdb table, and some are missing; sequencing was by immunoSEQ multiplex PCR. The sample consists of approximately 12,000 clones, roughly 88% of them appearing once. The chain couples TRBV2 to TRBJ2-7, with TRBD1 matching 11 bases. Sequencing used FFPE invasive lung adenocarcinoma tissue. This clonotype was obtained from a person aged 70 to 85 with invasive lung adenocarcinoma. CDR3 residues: CASSDLGQGDEQYF. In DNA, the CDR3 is TGTGCCAGCAGTGACCTGGGACAGGGGGACGAGCAGTACTTC.